The 23 T cell receptor beta chains listed next were all sequenced from one sample in a study of T cells in Graves' hyperthyroidism and ophthalmopathy. Amplified TCR beta CDR3 regions derived from RNA transcripts. First-round RT-PCR of the TCR CDR3 relied on the HTBI primer set. TCRdb called the multiplex PCR reads again in MiXCR, with one record for every CDR3 protein. The sample carries under 400,000 distinct CDR3 sequences, 13% recorded once. Sequenced sample: blood. The receptor set was obtained from a woman under 30 with Graves' hyperthyroidism.

This clonotype was found a few times. The rearrangement uses TRBV5-1 and TRBJ2-5; D is possibly TRBD2 (6 bases). The CDR3 totals 14 residues. Per the germline V gene, CDR1 is SGHRS and CDR2 is YFSETQ. Trimming removed 4 bases from V and 5 bases from J, with 15 bases in between. The CDR3 sequence is CASSATSFRETQYF. The CDR3 DNA reads TGCGCCAGCAGCGCGACTAGTTTTCGGGAGACCCAGTACTTC.

Many counts were recorded for this clonotype. This chain links TRBV6-1 with TRBJ1-2; no clear D. Trimming left V 7 bases short and J 0 bases short, with 18 bases between. This CDR3 has 16 residues. The germline V gene has CDR1 MNHNS and CDR2 SASEGT. This chain's CDR3 is CASIPRTDTPNYGYTF. The CDR3 DNA reads TGTGCCAGCATCCCTCGGACGGATACTCCTAACTATGGCTACACCTTC.

The chain has TRBV6-1 and TRBJ2-1; D possibly corresponds to TRBD1 (5 bases). The V gene's germline CDR1 is MNHNS and CDR2 SASEGT. V was pared by 8 bases and J by 15 bases, with 26 bases between. The CDR3 totals 14 residues. The CDR3 region is CASGAWASALQVFF. CDR3 in DNA: TGTGCCAGCGGGGCCTGGGCGAGCGCCCTCCAGGTGTTCTTC.

This clonotype was seen a handful of times. The chain joins TRBV28 to TRBJ2-7; 8 bases align to TRBD1. Germline CDR1 and CDR2: MDHEN and SYDVKM. The CDR3 is 15 residues long. V shed 4 bases, J shed 3 bases, and the junction held 8 bases outside the gene matches. CDR3 nucleotides: TGTGCCAGCAGTTCACAGGGGGAAGGGTTCTACGAGCAGTACTTC. Translation gives CASSSQGEGFYEQYF.

This chain connects TRBV28 to TRBJ2-2, with 9 positions matching TRBD1. CDR1 and CDR2 (germline): MDHEN, SYDVKM. This CDR3 contains 15 residues. V was clipped by 3 bases and J by 8 bases; unmatched bases: 7. The CDR3 protein is CASSFHDRGSGELFF. CDR3 coding DNA: TGTGCCAGCAGTTTTCACGACAGGGGGTCGGGGGAGCTGTTTTTT.

This clonotype showed up many times. The chain joins TRBV7-2 to TRBJ2-3; the D gene is possibly TRBD2 (5 bases). CDR3 length: 15 amino acids. Germline V gives CDR1 SGHTA, CDR2 FQGNSA. The V gene lost 3 bases and the J gene lost 3 bases, with 13 bases spanning the gap. As DNA, the CDR3 is TGTGCCAGCAGCTTGTATTACACGGGAACAGATACGCAGTATTTT. It specifies CASSLYYTGTDTQYF.

This clonotype has a count of ten or more. The chain recombines TRBV28 with TRBJ2-4; D is perhaps TRBD2 (5 bases). Germline V gene sequence: CDR1 MDHEN, CDR2 SYDVKM. This CDR3 spans 17 amino acids. V shed 0 bases and J shed 0 bases, with 12 bases lying between them. CDR3 sequence reads: CASSLWEDREAKNIQYF. CDR3 nucleotides: TGTGCCAGCAGTTTATGGGAGGACCGCGAAGCCAAAAACATTCAGTACTTC.

Notes on this clonotype: Just one base apart from a much larger clone, this may be a read error. The chain links TRBV7-9 to TRBJ2-7; no clear D gene. V lost 0 bases and J 5 bases, leaving 14 bases between the germline ends. CDR3 length: 15 residues. Looked up from germline, CDR1 is SEHNR and CDR2 is FQNEAQ (reference sequence). CDR3 amino acids: CASSLARRLPDEQYF. The CDR3 nucleotides read TGTGCCAGCAGCTTAGCGAGACGCCTCCCTGACGAGCAGTACTTC.

In its sample, this clonotype was seen many times. J is TRBJ2-7 and V is TRBV7-2; D is unclear. V was cut by 1 base and J by 4 bases, with 8 bases left in between. The germline V gene encodes CDR1 SGHTA and CDR2 FQGNSA. This CDR3 comprises 13 residues. CDR3 loop: CASSLETTYEQYF. The CDR3 nucleotides are TGTGCCAGCAGCTTAGAGACGACTTACGAGCAGTACTTC.

In its sample, this clonotype was seen many times. This sequence joins TRBV6-1 and TRBJ2-3; 7 bases are a match to TRBD2. The CDR3 contains 15 residues. Germline CDR1 MNHNS, CDR2 SASEGT. Germline trimming cut 8 bases from V and 4 bases from J; bases unmatched to any gene: 12. The CDR3 loop reads CASLAGGSGADTQYF. CDR3 nucleotide sequence: TGTGCCAGCCTGGCGGGCGGGAGTGGCGCAGATACGCAGTATTTT.

This clonotype was detected many times. Here the CDR3 DNA reads TGTGCCAGCAGTGAATGGGACCCGGATGGCCAGCATTTT. As protein: CASSEWDPDGQHF. The gene calls are TRBV6-1 and TRBJ1-5; D possibly corresponds to TRBD1 (5 bases). V lost 2 bases and J 12 bases, leaving 14 bases between the germline ends. CDR3 size: 13 residues. In germline, CDR1 is MNHNS, CDR2 SASEGT.

There are many counts of this clonotype. The V call is TRBV28, the J call TRBJ2-3, with 9 bases matching TRBD2. The CDR3 has 14 amino acids. Trimming at V came to 8 bases and at J to 4 bases, leaving 7 bases not matched to a gene. Germline assignment: CDR1 MDHEN and CDR2 SYDVKM. The DNA for the CDR3 is TGTGCCAGCGTCGGCGGGGGGGCCTCAGATACGCAGTATTTT. This translates into CASVGGGASDTQYF.

This clonotype turned up a few times. The rearrangement joins TRBV10-2 to TRBJ1-2, with D possibly being TRBD1 (5 bases). The germline V gene has CDR1 WSHSY and CDR2 SAAADI. Trimming removed 6 bases from V and 9 bases from J, with 20 bases in between. The CDR3 spans 14 residues. The CDR3 DNA follows: TGCGCCAGCAGCCCGGGACGGTCCTCATCAAGCTACACCTTC. Its translation is CASSPGRSSSSYTF.

The table lists this clonotype with many counts. The chain is built from TRBV2 and TRBJ1-1, with no clear D. The CDR3 extends over 12 amino acids. The germline V gene encodes CDR1 SNHLY and CDR2 FYNNEI. The V end lost 7 bases, the J end lost 2 bases, and 8 bases lay between the germline ends. CDR3 loop: CASMDGNTEAFF. In DNA form, the CDR3 reads TGTGCCAGCATGGACGGTAACACTGAAGCTTTCTTT.

This clonotype was seen ten or more times. This chain joins TRBV27 and TRBJ2-1; D perhaps matches TRBD2 (6 bases). The CDR3 contains 15 residues. The germline gives CDR1 MNHEY, CDR2 SMNVEV (reference sequence). Trimming stripped 7 bases from V and 7 bases from J, with 20 bases between. The CDR3 DNA reads as TGTGCCAGCACCCTAGCCTTGGGGGGTGGAAATGAGCAGTTCTTC. Translated, it gives CASTLALGGGNEQFF.

This clonotype was seen ten or more times. This chain uses TRBV2 with TRBJ1-5; a possible D gene is TRBD1 (5 bases). V lost 4 bases to trimming and J lost 4 bases, with 14 bases between them. The CDR3 loop spans 15 amino acids. Germline loops: CDR1 SNHLY, CDR2 FYNNEI. The CDR3 DNA sequence: TGTGCCAGCAGTGGGGGCTGGGGTGATAATCAGCCCCAGCATTTT. As protein: CASSGGWGDNQPQHF.

This clonotype was found many times. The rearrangement joins TRBV20-1 to TRBJ1-1, with no clear D. The CDR3 length is 11 residues. CDR1 is DFQATT and CDR2 is SNEGSKA in the germline V gene (reference sequence). V lost 4 bases and J 1 base, leaving 4 bases between the germline ends. The CDR3: CSATQNTEAFF. Written as DNA, the CDR3 is TGCAGTGCTACTCAGAACACTGAAGCTTTCTTT.

This clonotype was recorded at least ten times. CDR3 protein: CASSYEAGAFSYEQYF. In DNA, the CDR3 is TGTGCCAGCAGTTACGAGGCGGGGGCTTTCTCCTACGAGCAGTACTTC. The rearrangement joins TRBV6-2 or TRBV6-3 to TRBJ2-7; a weak D match, TRBD2 (7 bases). The CDR3 spans 16 residues. V was cut by 2 bases and J by 0 bases, with 14 bases left in between. The germline V gene encodes CDR1 MNHEY and CDR2 SVGEGT.

Many counts were recorded for this clonotype. This sequence joins TRBV27 and TRBJ2-7; D is possibly TRBD2 (6 bases). Trimming shortened V by 7 bases and J by 7 bases, and 20 bases separated the two germline ends. The CDR3 runs 14 residues. Germline V lookup: CDR1 MNHEY, CDR2 SMNVEV (reference sequence). The CDR3 nucleotides read TGTGCCAGCAACGGAGCGGGTCCCCCTGGAGAGCAGTACTTC. It specifies CASNGAGPPGEQYF.

This clonotype came up many times. The CDR3 DNA reads TGTGCCAGCAGGGGGCAGGGAAGCACAGATACGCAGTATTTT. It translates to CASRGQGSTDTQYF. The chain employs TRBV7-8 and TRBJ2-3; maybe TRBD1 (5 bases). Trimming shortened V by 6 bases and J by 0 bases, and 10 bases separated the two germline ends. This CDR3 spans 14 amino acids. CDR1 and CDR2 from the germline V gene are SGHVS and FQNEAQ. Using reference TRBV7-8 and TRBJ2-3 for the parts outside the CDR3, the full variable domain is GAGVSQSPRYKVAKRGQDVALRCDPISGHVSLFWYQQALGQGPEFLTYFQNEAQLDKSGLPSDRFFAERPEGSVSTLKIQRTQQEDSAVYLCASRGQGSTDTQYFGPGTRLTVL.

This clonotype was detected ten times or more. The chain uses TRBV5-6 and TRBJ2-7, with 7 bases matching TRBD2. In germline, CDR1 is SGHDT, CDR2 YYEEEE. The CDR3 is 16 residues long. V lost 4 bases and J lost 2; bases outside the gene matches: 12. The CDR3 nucleotides are TGTGCCAGCAGCACCCTCGGAGCGGGGATAACCTACGAGCAGTACTTC. As protein: CASSTLGAGITYEQYF.

At least ten counts were recorded for this clonotype. This chain links TRBV6-1 with TRBJ2-2; D call uncertain. There are 12 residues in the CDR3. V was trimmed by 4 bases and J by 6 bases, leaving 6 bases between them. Germline lookup yields CDR1 MNHNS and CDR2 SASEGT. The CDR3 DNA reads as TGTGCCAGCAGTGGTGCGGCCGGGGAGCTGTTTTTT. It is translated as CASSGAAGELFF.

This clonotype was counted at least ten times. The V call is TRBV6-6, the J call TRBJ2-2; 10 bases fit TRBD2. Germline CDR1 and CDR2: MNHNY and SVGAGI (reference sequence). V gave up 2 bases and J gave up 0 bases; unmatched junction bases: 3. This CDR3 spans 17 amino acids. The DNA for the CDR3 is TGTGCCAGCAGTTACGTTAGCGGGGGGTCGAACACCGGGGAGCTGTTTTTT. Translating it yields CASSYVSGGSNTGELFF.